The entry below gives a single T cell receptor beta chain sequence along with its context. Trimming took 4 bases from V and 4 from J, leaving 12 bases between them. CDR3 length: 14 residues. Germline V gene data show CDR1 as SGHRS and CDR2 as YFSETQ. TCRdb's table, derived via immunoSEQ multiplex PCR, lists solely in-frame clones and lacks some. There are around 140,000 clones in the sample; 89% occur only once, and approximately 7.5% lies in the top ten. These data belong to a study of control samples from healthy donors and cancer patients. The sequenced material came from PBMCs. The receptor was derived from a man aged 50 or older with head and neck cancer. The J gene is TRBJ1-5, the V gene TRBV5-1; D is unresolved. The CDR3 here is CASSPGGVNQPQHF. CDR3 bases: TGCGCCAGCAGCCCCGGTGGGGTTAATCAGCCCCAGCATTTT.